The sample holds one count of the clone carrying this T cell receptor (beta chain). These data are taken from a study of technical replicates of blood from a few donors. The assay was immunoSEQ multiplex PCR, and TCRdb's table has in-frame clones only and misses some. The sample holds almost 90,000 clones; about 94% are singletons and the top ten take about 0.22%. CDR1 SGHTA and CDR2 FQGTGA come from the germline V gene. V was pared by 4 bases and J by 6 bases, with 18 bases between. The CDR3 is 16 amino acids. The chain carries TRBV7-3 and TRBJ2-2, with a possible D match to TRBD1 (6 bases). What was sequenced was T cells isolated from PBMCs. The sequence derives from a human donor in good health. In DNA form, the CDR3 reads TGTGCCAGCAGCTCGCTGAACAGGGCTCTGGCCGGGGAGCTGTTTTTT. Translated: CASSSLNRALAGELFF.